Sequencing of this T cell receptor beta chain was carried out in a study of tissue T cells after allogeneic stem cell transplantation. Study at large: Pathologist review favored tissue samples showing histologically apparent lymphocytes.

Comparators without hematopoietic cell transplant had other cancers, at least five gastrointestinal samples, and no known gastrointestinal disease. This clone was seen only a few times. Its antigen is as yet unknown. General study findings and limits: Sampling depth was limited, and the cohort was small and clinically varied. Only a limited share of tissue TCRs appeared in blood or spleen.

Here immunoSEQ multiplex PCR was the method, and the copy in TCRdb shows in-frame clones only, minus some. This table has 20,000 to 30,000 clones, around 70% appearing once. CDR1 and CDR2 (germline): SEHNR, FQNEAQ (reference sequence). The CDR3 contains 14 residues. With 5 bases removed from V and 7 bases from J, the gap between germline ends came to 17 bases. This material consisted of tissue from the ileum, taken at autopsy. The genes are TRBV7-9 and TRBJ1-2; D is unclear. This TCR was sampled from a female donor older than 55 with lung cancer. In DNA form, the CDR3 reads TGTGCCAGCAGCCCCTCCGGGAATTGGGGTGGCTACACCTTC. This translates into CASSPSGNWGGYTF.